This TCR beta chain comes out of a study of blood T cell repertoires in COVID-19 (dated by TCRdb to 2019 to 2021). For the study in its entirety: Collaborator samples came from the United States, Italy and Spain and covered acute and convalescent phases of COVID-19. Where available, HLA class I and class II types were taken from metadata supplied by the sample provider and were not determined by assay-based typing. Samples came from the ongoing ImmuneRACE study (first 160 participants) plus 1,254 subjects from 6 global collaborators. The material from the prospective study consisted of cDNA or gDNA derived from T cells, B-cell-depleted T cells, or PBMCs. Deeply sampled blood TCRbeta repertoires from subjects exposed to, actively infected with, or recovered from COVID-19 were included in the dataset. A de-identified subject ID, COVID-19 status, age in years and sex were almost always included in the sample metadata. A freely available public database, intended as a resource for researchers studying the immune response to SARS-CoV-2, is where the repertoires were released. Findings and caveats that apply to the study as a whole: How much clinical and demographic metadata was included differed by source and by participant, and the metadata was provided uncurated.

TCRbeta CDR3 regions were amplified from genomic DNA by means of the immunoSEQ Assay, a bias-controlled multiplex PCR. In the source study's methods: The number of nucleated cells in each sample was estimated by amplification of reference gene primers within the assay. Sequence reads were collapsed and filtered to measure the absolute abundance of every unique TCRbeta CDR3 rearrangement. Productive Simpson clonality was computed per sample as the square root of Simpson's diversity index over productive rearrangements. In TCRdb, the immuneACCESS table is reduced to in-frame sequences with V and J assigned. These tables do not hold every clone; where another copy was compared, an unresolved V gene accounts for under half, and the others remain unexplained. V and J calls and clone size come straight from that table; D and trimming were deduced from the DNA. The sample table records roughly 15,000 clones; approximately 81% of these occur just once. The ten largest make up under 30% of the sample.

As regards this clone: Its antigen remains unidentified. No much larger clone exists at a distance of one base, and base qualities are not known.

V gives up 4 bases and J gives up 10 bases, and the segment between their germline ends measures 8 bases. In the germline V gene, CDR1 corresponds to SGHNT and CDR2 to YENEEA. The CDR3 spans 12 residues, from the cysteine through the phenylalanine. Only the CDR3 DNA stays, 36 bases, in frame from base 1. The collaborating institutions used their own protocols to collect whole blood in K2EDTA tubes. Collaborator samples were shipped for TCRbeta analysis as frozen whole blood, isolated PBMCs, or DNA extracted from either sample type. Sequenced material: peripheral blood. The V gene is TRBV11-3 and the J gene is TRBJ1-6, with the D gene call left open. The clonotype originates from a human donor in a cohort sampled during active COVID-19. CDR3 sequence: CASSYGASPLHF. The nucleotides read TGTGCCAGCAGCTACGGAGCCTCACCCCTCCACTTT.